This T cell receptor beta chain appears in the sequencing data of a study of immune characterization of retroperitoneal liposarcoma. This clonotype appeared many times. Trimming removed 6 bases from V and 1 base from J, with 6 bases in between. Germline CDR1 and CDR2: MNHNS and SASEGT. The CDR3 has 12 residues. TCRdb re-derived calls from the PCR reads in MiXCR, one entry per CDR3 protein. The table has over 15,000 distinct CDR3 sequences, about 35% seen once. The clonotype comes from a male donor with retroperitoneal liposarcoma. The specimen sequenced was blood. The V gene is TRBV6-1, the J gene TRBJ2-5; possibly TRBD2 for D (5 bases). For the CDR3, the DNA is TGTGCCAGCAGGGACTCCCAAGAGACCCAGTACTTC. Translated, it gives CASRDSQETQYF.